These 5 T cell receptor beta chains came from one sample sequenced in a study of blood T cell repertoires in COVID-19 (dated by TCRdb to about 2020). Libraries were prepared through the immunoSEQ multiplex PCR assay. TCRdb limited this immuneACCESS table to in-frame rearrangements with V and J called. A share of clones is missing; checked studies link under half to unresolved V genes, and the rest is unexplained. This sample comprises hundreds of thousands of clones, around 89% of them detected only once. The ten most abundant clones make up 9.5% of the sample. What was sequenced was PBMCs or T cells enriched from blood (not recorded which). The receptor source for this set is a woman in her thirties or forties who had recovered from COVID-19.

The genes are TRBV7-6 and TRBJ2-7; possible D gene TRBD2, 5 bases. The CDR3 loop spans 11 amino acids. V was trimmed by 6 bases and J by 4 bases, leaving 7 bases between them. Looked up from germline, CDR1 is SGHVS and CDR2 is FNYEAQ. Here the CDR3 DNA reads TGTGCCAGCAGTCCGGGGTACGAGCAGTACTTC. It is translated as CASSPGYEQYF.

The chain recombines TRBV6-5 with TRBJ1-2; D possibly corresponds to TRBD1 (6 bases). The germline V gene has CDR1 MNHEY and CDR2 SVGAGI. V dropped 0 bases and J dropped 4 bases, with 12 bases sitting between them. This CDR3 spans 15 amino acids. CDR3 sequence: CASSYSTVGAYGYTF. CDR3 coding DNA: TGTGCCAGCAGTTACTCGACCGTGGGGGCCTATGGCTACACCTTC.

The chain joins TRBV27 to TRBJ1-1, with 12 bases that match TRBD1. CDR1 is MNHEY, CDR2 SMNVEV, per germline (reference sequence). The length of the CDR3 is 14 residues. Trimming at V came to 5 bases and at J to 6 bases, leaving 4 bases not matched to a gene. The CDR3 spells CASSPGTGGPEAFF. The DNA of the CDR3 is TGTGCCAGCAGTCCCGGGACAGGGGGCCCTGAAGCTTTCTTT.

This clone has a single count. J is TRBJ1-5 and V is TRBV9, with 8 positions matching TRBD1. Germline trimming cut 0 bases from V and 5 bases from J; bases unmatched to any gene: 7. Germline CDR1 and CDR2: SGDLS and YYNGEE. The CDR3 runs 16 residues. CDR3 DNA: TGTGCCAGCAGCGTAGGCGGGACAGGAGGGGATCAGCCCCAGCATTTT. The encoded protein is CASSVGGTGGDQPQHF.

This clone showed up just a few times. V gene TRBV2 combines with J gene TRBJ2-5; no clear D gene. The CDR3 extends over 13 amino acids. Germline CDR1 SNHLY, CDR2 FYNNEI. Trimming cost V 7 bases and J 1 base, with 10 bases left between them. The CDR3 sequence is CASNLFVQETQYF. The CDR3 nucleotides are TGTGCCAGCAATCTATTCGTCCAAGAGACCCAGTACTTC.